One sample yielded the 26 T cell receptor beta chains listed below, sequenced in a study of cytomegalovirus exposure and HLA in healthy donors. This PCR relied on a set of 60 Vbeta primers and 13 Jbeta primers. Assay: immunoSEQ multiplex PCR; the TCRdb copy retains only in-frame clones and omits some. In the table there are about 93,000 clones, around 80% of which are singletons. Sequenced: PBMCs. These receptors all come from a man younger than 45 in good health and CMV-seronegative.

The chain carries TRBV18 and TRBJ1-1; D gene ambiguous. Germline V gives CDR1 KGHSH, CDR2 LQKENI. Deletions cut 3 bases from V and 7 bases from J, with 6 bases between. CDR3 length equals 11 residues. The CDR3 is CASSPADEAFF. The CDR3 DNA follows: TGTGCCAGCTCACCGGCCGATGAAGCTTTCTTT.

The chain is built from TRBV13 and TRBJ2-3; D might be TRBD2 (6 bases). V was cut by 3 bases and J by 6 bases, with 16 bases left in between. Germline CDR1 is PRHDT and CDR2 is FYEKMQ (reference sequence). The CDR3 loop spans 15 amino acids. The CDR3: CASSFMWGERDTQYF. The CDR3 nucleotides are TGTGCCAGCAGCTTTATGTGGGGGGAGCGTGATACGCAGTATTTT. The full variable domain, completed using reference TRBV13 and TRBJ2-3, is AAGVIQSPRHLIKEKRETATLKCYPIPRHDTVYWYQQGPGQDPQFLISFYEKMQSDKGSIPDRFSAQQFSDYHSELNMSSLELGDSALYFCASSFMWGERDTQYFGPGTRLTVL.

The chain has TRBV30 and TRBJ2-7, with TRBD1 identical over 8 bases. Germline values: CDR1 GTSNPN, CDR2 SVGIG (reference sequence). Unmatched junction bases numbered 2, after V lost 2 bases and J lost 5 bases. CDR3 size: 12 residues. CDR3 in DNA: TGTGCCTGGAGTCGGACAGGGAACGAGCAGTACTTC. Its translation is CAWSRTGNEQYF.

The chain has TRBV19 and TRBJ2-3; TRBD2 aligns across 8 bases. Germline loops: CDR1 LNHDA, CDR2 SQIVND (reference sequence). J was trimmed by 1 base and V by 6 bases; bases with no gene match: 6. The length of the CDR3 is 15 residues. The CDR3 protein is CASRIGGAGTDTQYF. As DNA, the CDR3 is TGTGCCAGTAGAATCGGGGGGGCCGGCACAGATACGCAGTATTTT.

The CDR3 region has the DNA TGTGCCAGCACGTCACACAGGGGGAATGAAGCTTTCTTT. Translation gives CASTSHRGNEAFF. The V call is TRBV7-2, the J call TRBJ1-1; 8 bases fit TRBD1. J gave up 7 bases and V 7 bases, and 8 bases lay outside the gene matches. CDR3 size: 13 residues. The germline CDR1 and CDR2 sequences are SGHTA and FQGNSA.

This clone occurred a few times. The J gene is TRBJ2-2, the V gene TRBV6-5; perhaps TRBD2 as D (5 bases). Trimming removed 5 bases from V and 4 bases from J, with 11 bases in between. Per germline, CDR1 MNHEY and CDR2 SVGAGI. There are 14 residues in the CDR3. CDR3 sequence: CASSTWEPTGELFF. CDR3 in DNA: TGTGCCAGCAGTACCTGGGAGCCCACCGGGGAGCTGTTTTTT.

There are a few counts of this clone. The identical CDR3 is also encoded by other nucleotide sequences in the sample. The rearrangement joins TRBV5-1 to TRBJ2-7, with 8 bases that match TRBD1. This CDR3 is built from 16 residues. Germline V gene lookup returns CDR1 SGHRS and CDR2 YFSETQ. With 3 bases clipped from V and 3 bases from J, the junction kept 11 bases outside the gene matches. The CDR3 loop is CASSSRGQGLVYEQYF. CDR3 nucleotide sequence: TGCGCCAGCAGCTCTCGTGGACAGGGTTTGGTCTACGAGCAGTACTTC.

This clone was seen just once. The J gene is TRBJ2-1, the V gene TRBV19, with 8 bases fitting TRBD2. V trimming: 1 base; J trimming: 0 bases; junction bases outside the gene matches: 2. The CDR3 totals 16 residues. Germline CDR1 is LNHDA and CDR2 is SQIVND (reference sequence). DNA for the CDR3: TGTGCCAGTAGTATAGGGCGGGGGGACTCCTACAATGAGCAGTTCTTC. This sequence encodes CASSIGRGDSYNEQFF.

The rearrangement uses TRBV11-2 and TRBJ1-4, with 7 bases identical to TRBD1. CDR1 is SGHAT and CDR2 is FQNNGV in the germline V gene. V was clipped by 5 bases and J by 4 bases; unmatched bases: 7. The CDR3 contains 15 residues. The CDR3 sequence: CASSPRQGLNEKLFF. CDR3 sequence (DNA): TGTGCCAGCAGCCCACGACAGGGCCTTAATGAAAAACTGTTTTTT.

This clone was seen just once. The chain couples TRBV4-1 to TRBJ1-4; the D gene is possibly TRBD1 (6 bases). This CDR3 comprises 15 residues. Germline V gives CDR1 MGHRA, CDR2 YSYEKL. Trimming stripped 1 base from V and 6 bases from J, with 12 bases between. The CDR3 coding sequence is TGCGCCAGCAGCCAAGGTCAGGGGAAGCATGAAAAACTGTTTTTT. This gives the protein CASSQGQGKHEKLFF.

V and J are TRBV5-4 and TRBJ1-2; 11 bases map to TRBD1. V was pared by 0 bases and J by 7 bases, with 5 bases of the junction left unmatched. CDR1 is SGHNT and CDR2 is YYREEE in the germline V gene (reference sequence). The CDR3 runs 15 residues. The CDR3 DNA sequence: TGTGCCAGCAGCTTGGACGGACAGGGGGCGACTGGCTACACCTTC. Protein: CASSLDGQGATGYTF.

The CDR3 DNA reads TGTGCCAGCAGCTCAGCTAGCGGTTCTAGCACAGATACGCAGTATTTT. Translated, it gives CASSSASGSSTDTQYF. The genes are TRBV5-4 and TRBJ2-3, with 7 positions matching TRBD2. V gave up 3 bases and J gave up 0 bases; unmatched junction bases: 7. Germline V CDR1 and CDR2: SGHNT, YYREEE (reference sequence). The CDR3 contains 16 residues.

The CDR3 nucleotides read TGTGCCAGCAAAGAGGGAGGGGTTTCGCAGTATTTT. Encoded protein: CASKEGGVSQYF. This chain connects TRBV2 to TRBJ2-3; 7 nucleotides line up with TRBD2. The CDR3 consists of 12 residues. In germline, CDR1 is SNHLY, CDR2 FYNNEI. Germline trimming cut 7 bases from V and 10 bases from J; bases unmatched to any gene: 8. The full variable domain, completed using reference TRBV2 and TRBJ2-3, is EPEVTQTPSHQVTQMGQEVILRCVPISNHLYFYWYRQILGQKVEFLVSFYNNEISEKSEIFDDQFSVERPDGSNFTLKIRSTKLEDSAMYFCASKEGGVSQYFGPGTRLTVL.

The chain couples TRBV29-1 to TRBJ2-1, with 9 bases aligning to TRBD2. V lost 6 bases to trimming and J lost 4 bases; unmatched junction nucleotides: 1. The CDR3 is made up of 12 amino acids. In germline, CDR1 is SQVTM, CDR2 ANQGSEA. The CDR3 here is CSVGLAYNEQFF. The CDR3 DNA is TGCAGCGTGGGACTAGCTTACAATGAGCAGTTCTTC.

This clone appeared many times. The junction and the germline gene differ at one end; a read error may be behind it. The chain is built from TRBV10-2 and TRBJ2-7; D might be TRBD1 (5 bases). This CDR3 comprises 12 residues. Germline values: CDR1 WSHSY, CDR2 SAAADI. CDR3 in DNA: TGCGCCAGCAGTCCCTCCTCAGACAGCTACGACTTC. Translation gives CASSPSSDSYDF.

J is TRBJ1-6 and V is TRBV15; tentative D call: TRBD1 (6 bases). CDR1 is LNHNV, CDR2 YYDKDF, per germline (reference sequence). This CDR3 is 14 amino acids long. Trimming removed 0 bases at V and 11 bases at J, with 11 bases between. As DNA, the CDR3 is TGTGCCACCAGCAGAGACAGGGGAGGGCCACCCCTCCACTTT. Its protein is CATSRDRGGPPLHF.

This clone has only one observation. This rearrangement joins TRBV7-8 to TRBJ1-1; TRBD1 agrees at 8 bases. Germline V gene data show CDR1 as SGHVS and CDR2 as FQNEAQ. Trimming took 1 base from V and 1 from J; bases not matched to a gene: 5. The CDR3 consists of 16 residues. DNA of the CDR3: TGTGCCAGCAGCTTAGTAATTGGGACAGGGAACACTGAAGCTTTCTTT. Residues: CASSLVIGTGNTEAFF.

V gene TRBV4-2 combines with J gene TRBJ2-7; 7 bases match TRBD2. J was trimmed by 2 bases and V by 3 bases; bases with no gene match: 1. Germline CDR1 reads LGHNA; CDR2 reads YNFKEQ. This CDR3 is built from 13 residues. The CDR3 sequence: CASSQGTTYEQYF. In DNA form, the CDR3 reads TGTGCCAGCAGCCAGGGGACTACCTACGAGCAGTACTTC.

This rearrangement joins TRBV7-2 to TRBJ1-6, with 10 bases lining up with TRBD1. CDR3 size: 15 residues. Trimming removed 1 base from V and 9 bases from J; junction bases left unmatched: 3. CDR1 is SGHTA, CDR2 FQGNSA, per germline. The CDR3 spells CASSLEGQGVSPLHF. For the CDR3, the DNA is TGTGCCAGCAGCTTAGAAGGACAGGGGGTTTCACCCCTCCACTTT. The whole variable domain, remainder taken from reference TRBV7-2 and TRBJ1-6, is GAGVSQSPSNKVTEKGKDVELRCDPISGHTALYWYRQSLGQGLEFLIYFQGNSAPDKSGLPSDRFSAERTGGSVSTLTIQRTQQEDSAVYLCASSLEGQGVSPLHFGNGTRLTVT.

This clone turned up a few times. The chain carries TRBV30 and TRBJ1-5; tentatively, D is TRBD1 (5 bases). The CDR3 extends over 11 amino acids. Germline loops: CDR1 GTSNPN, CDR2 SVGIG (reference sequence). V was trimmed by 5 bases and J by 7 bases, leaving 9 bases between them. This CDR3 is CAWGKGQPQHF. For the CDR3, the DNA is TGTGCCTGGGGTAAGGGGCAGCCCCAGCATTTT.

V usage is TRBV28 and J usage is TRBJ2-3; weak D call: TRBD2 (7 bases). The germline CDR1 and CDR2 sequences are MDHEN and SYDVKM. Trimming pared 8 bases from V and 1 base from J, leaving 13 bases between. The CDR3 sequence is 14 residues long. CDR3 protein: CASGGAYGTDTQYF. The CDR3 nucleotides read TGTGCCAGCGGGGGGGCTTATGGCACAGATACGCAGTATTTT.

The gene calls are TRBV4-1 and TRBJ2-3; 12 bases are a match to TRBD2. The CDR3 covers 15 residues. V trimming: 3 bases; J trimming: 5 bases; junction bases outside the gene matches: 3. Per germline, CDR1 MGHRA and CDR2 YSYEKL. The CDR3 DNA follows: TGCGCCAGCAGCCAGCCTAGCGGGGGGGGAGATACGCAGTATTTT. Translation gives CASSQPSGGGDTQYF.

This chain links TRBV28 with TRBJ1-1, with 9 positions matching TRBD1. J was trimmed by 11 bases and V by 6 bases; bases with no gene match: 13. Germline V gives CDR1 MDHEN, CDR2 SYDVKM. This CDR3 contains 14 residues. CDR3 DNA: TGTGCCAGCAGGTCACCTCGGGACAGGGAAGGGGCTTTCTTT. It translates to CASRSPRDREGAFF.

The V and J genes are TRBV6-6 and TRBJ1-3, with 7 positions matching TRBD1. Germline-derived CDR1 and CDR2 are MNHNY and SVGAGI (reference sequence). This CDR3 has 11 amino acids. Unmatched junction bases numbered 2, after V lost 6 bases and J lost 9 bases. As DNA, the CDR3 is TGTGCCAGCAGCCGACAGGGCACCATATATTTT. This gives the protein CASSRQGTIYF.

This chain joins TRBV5-1 and TRBJ1-4, with D possibly being TRBD1 (5 bases). Looked up from germline, CDR1 is SGHRS and CDR2 is YFSETQ. The CDR3 is made up of 14 amino acids. The V end was cut by 4 bases, the J end by 5 bases, with 12 bases between. DNA for the CDR3: TGCGCCAGCAGCGTGGGCAGGGCGAATGAAAAACTGTTTTTT. Amino acids: CASSVGRANEKLFF.

This chain uses TRBV9 with TRBJ1-2, with a weak D call TRBD1 (6 bases). Germline V lookup: CDR1 SGDLS, CDR2 YYNGEE. The CDR3 covers 16 residues. The V end lost 0 bases, the J end lost 8 bases, and 20 bases lay between the germline ends. This CDR3 reads CASSVGWHRDVWGYTF. CDR3 nucleotide sequence: TGTGCCAGCAGCGTAGGTTGGCACAGGGACGTGTGGGGCTACACCTTC.